These 8 T cell receptor beta chains share one sample of origin, sequenced in a study of cytomegalovirus exposure and HLA in healthy donors. It was with 60 Vbeta and 13 Jbeta primers that the PCR ran. TCRdb's copy holds only in-frame clones and misses some; the assay was immunoSEQ multiplex PCR. The sample records about 140,000 clones, around 80% being singletons. Specimen: PBMCs. The receptor set was obtained from a man aged 35-49 years in good health and CMV-seronegative.

The CDR3 reads CASSFGGASYNEQFF. CDR3 in DNA: TGTGCCAGCAGCTTCGGGGGGGCCTCCTACAATGAGCAGTTCTTC. V and J are TRBV7-2 and TRBJ2-1; TRBD2 matches at 8 bases. Per germline, CDR1 SGHTA and CDR2 FQGNSA. Trimming cost V 3 bases and J 0 bases; bases outside gene matches: 1. CDR3 length: 15 amino acids.

The CDR3 region has the DNA TGTGCCACCAGACAGGGGGCTGTAAACGAGCAGTACTTC. Translating gives CATRQGAVNEQYF. The chain combines TRBV15 with TRBJ2-7; 9 bases align to TRBD1. Germline values: CDR1 LNHNV, CDR2 YYDKDF (reference sequence). After removal of 6 bases from V and 5 bases from J, the junction contained 5 bases not matched to a gene. This CDR3 contains 13 residues.

V is TRBV5-8 and J is TRBJ2-1; D uncertain. The CDR3 runs 16 residues. CDR1 is SGHTS, CDR2 YDEGEE, per germline. V lost 0 bases, J lost 0 bases, and 10 bases lay in between. The CDR3 nucleotides are TGTGCCAGCAGCTTGGAACTGTTGAGCTCCTACAATGAGCAGTTCTTC. Translating gives CASSLELLSSYNEQFF. The whole variable domain, filled in from reference TRBV5-8 and TRBJ2-1, reads EAGVTQSPTHLIKTRGQQATLRCSPISGHTSVYWYQQALGLGLQFLLWYDEGEERNRGNFPPRFSGRQFPNYSSELNVNALELEDSALYLCASSLELLSSYNEQFFGPGTRLTVL.

The V and J genes are TRBV16 and TRBJ2-7; D may be TRBD2 (6 bases). V lost 6 bases and J lost 2, with 14 bases in between. Germline CDR1 and CDR2: KGHSY and FQNENV. The CDR3 extends over 14 amino acids. The CDR3 bases are TGTGCCAGCAGTCCGGGAGAAGTCGCCTACGAGCAGTACTTC. Translated: CASSPGEVAYEQYF.

This chain connects TRBV9 to TRBJ1-1; D not certain. The V end lost 0 bases, the J end lost 0 bases, and 9 bases lay between the germline ends. CDR3 length: 15 residues. Germline CDR1 is SGDLS and CDR2 is YYNGEE. The CDR3 DNA reads as TGTGCCAGCAGCGTAGACCAGGCCATGAACACTGAAGCTTTCTTT. Protein sequence: CASSVDQAMNTEAFF.

The chain joins TRBV30 to TRBJ1-1; 7 nucleotides align to TRBD1. This CDR3 region has 15 residues. Trimming at V came to 0 bases and at J to 2 bases, leaving 6 bases not matched to a gene. The germline gives CDR1 GTSNPN, CDR2 SVGIG (reference sequence). As DNA, the CDR3 is TGTGCCTGGAGTGTTCAGGCAGGGGGAAACACTGAAGCTTTCTTT. Translating gives CAWSVQAGGNTEAFF. Combining the CDR3 with reference TRBV30 and TRBJ1-1 gives the whole variable domain SQTIHQWPATLVQPVGSPLSLECTVEGTSNPNLYWYRQAAGRGLQLLFYSVGIGQISSEVPQNLSASRPQDRQFILSSKKLLLSDSGFYLCAWSVQAGGNTEAFFGQGTRLTVV.

The rearrangement joins TRBV27 to TRBJ1-4; 8 bases align to TRBD1. CDR3 length: 16 residues. Germline CDR1 reads MNHEY; CDR2 reads SMNVEV (reference sequence). The V and J ends lost 5 bases and 8 bases, in that order; junction bases with no gene match: 13. CDR3 sequence reads: CASSTTSQGAGEKLFF. In DNA form, the CDR3 reads TGTGCCAGCAGTACCACGTCCCAGGGGGCGGGAGAAAAACTGTTTTTT.

The V and J genes are TRBV7-7 and TRBJ2-7; weak D call: TRBD1 (5 bases). The V end lost 2 bases, the J end lost 4 bases, and 9 bases lay between the germline ends. Germline lookup yields CDR1 SSHAT and CDR2 FNYEAQ (reference sequence). The CDR3 loop spans 13 amino acids. In DNA form, the CDR3 reads TGTGCCAGCAGCTTATCTGCAGGGTACGAGCAGTACTTC. It yields the protein CASSLSAGYEQYF.